This T cell receptor (beta chain) derives from a study of blood T cell repertoires in COVID-19 (dated by TCRdb to about 2020). Regarding the complete study: Samples covering the acute and convalescent phases of COVID-19 were provided by collaborators in the United States, Italy and Spain. The material from the prospective study consisted of cDNA or gDNA derived from T cells, B-cell-depleted T cells, or PBMCs. Deeply sampled blood TCRbeta repertoires from subjects exposed to, actively infected with, or recovered from COVID-19 were included in the dataset. The repertoires were released in a freely available public database meant as a resource for research on the immune response to SARS-CoV-2. The samples were drawn from the first 160 participants of the ongoing ImmuneRACE study and from under 1,500 subjects provided by 6 global collaborators. A de-identified subject ID, COVID-19 status, age in years and sex were almost always included in the sample metadata. Where HLA class I and class II types were available, the types were taken from metadata supplied by the sample provider, not from assay-based typing.

The germline V end is reduced by 5 bases and the J end by 9 bases; junction bases left unmatched: 10. There are 14 amino acids in the CDR3, from cysteine to phenylalanine inclusive. Solely the CDR3 DNA is kept, with 42 bases framed from the first base. CDR1 and CDR2 were assigned from the germline V gene as SNHLY and FYNNEI. Overall study outcomes, separate from this receptor: The quantity of clinical and demographic metadata differed by source and by participant and was supplied without curation.

Collaborating institutions collected whole blood in K2EDTA tubes following their own protocols. For TCRbeta analysis, collaborators shipped samples as frozen whole blood, isolated PBMCs, or DNA extracted from either of those sample types. The immunoSEQ Assay, a bias-controlled multiplex PCR, was used to amplify TCRbeta CDR3 regions from genomic DNA. Processing in the source paper ran as follows. The number of nucleated cells in each sample was estimated by amplification of reference gene primers within the assay. To quantify the absolute abundance of each unique TCRbeta CDR3 rearrangement, sequence reads were collapsed and filtered. For each sample, productive Simpson clonality was calculated as the square root of Simpson's diversity index across productive rearrangements. TCRdb mirrors the immuneACCESS table, restricted to in-frame sequences. Some clones are absent from its copies; in checked studies, under half trace to an unresolved V gene, and the reason for the others is unknown. V, J and clone size derive from that table, while D and trimming were established from the DNA sequence. The sample table shows roughly 200,000 clones, and approximately 90% are seen once. The ten largest clones add up to 20% to 25% of the sample.

Concerning this clone: The antigen it binds to is not known. Within one base of it there is no much larger clone, and no base qualities were kept.

The specimen sequenced was peripheral blood. The origin of this receptor is a man in his 60s with active or convalescent COVID-19. This chain joins TRBV2 to TRBJ2-4; 7 of the junction bases match TRBD1. The CDR3: CASSRQGREGIQYF. The nucleotide sequence is TGTGCCAGCAGTCGACAGGGACGAGAAGGCATTCAGTACTTC.